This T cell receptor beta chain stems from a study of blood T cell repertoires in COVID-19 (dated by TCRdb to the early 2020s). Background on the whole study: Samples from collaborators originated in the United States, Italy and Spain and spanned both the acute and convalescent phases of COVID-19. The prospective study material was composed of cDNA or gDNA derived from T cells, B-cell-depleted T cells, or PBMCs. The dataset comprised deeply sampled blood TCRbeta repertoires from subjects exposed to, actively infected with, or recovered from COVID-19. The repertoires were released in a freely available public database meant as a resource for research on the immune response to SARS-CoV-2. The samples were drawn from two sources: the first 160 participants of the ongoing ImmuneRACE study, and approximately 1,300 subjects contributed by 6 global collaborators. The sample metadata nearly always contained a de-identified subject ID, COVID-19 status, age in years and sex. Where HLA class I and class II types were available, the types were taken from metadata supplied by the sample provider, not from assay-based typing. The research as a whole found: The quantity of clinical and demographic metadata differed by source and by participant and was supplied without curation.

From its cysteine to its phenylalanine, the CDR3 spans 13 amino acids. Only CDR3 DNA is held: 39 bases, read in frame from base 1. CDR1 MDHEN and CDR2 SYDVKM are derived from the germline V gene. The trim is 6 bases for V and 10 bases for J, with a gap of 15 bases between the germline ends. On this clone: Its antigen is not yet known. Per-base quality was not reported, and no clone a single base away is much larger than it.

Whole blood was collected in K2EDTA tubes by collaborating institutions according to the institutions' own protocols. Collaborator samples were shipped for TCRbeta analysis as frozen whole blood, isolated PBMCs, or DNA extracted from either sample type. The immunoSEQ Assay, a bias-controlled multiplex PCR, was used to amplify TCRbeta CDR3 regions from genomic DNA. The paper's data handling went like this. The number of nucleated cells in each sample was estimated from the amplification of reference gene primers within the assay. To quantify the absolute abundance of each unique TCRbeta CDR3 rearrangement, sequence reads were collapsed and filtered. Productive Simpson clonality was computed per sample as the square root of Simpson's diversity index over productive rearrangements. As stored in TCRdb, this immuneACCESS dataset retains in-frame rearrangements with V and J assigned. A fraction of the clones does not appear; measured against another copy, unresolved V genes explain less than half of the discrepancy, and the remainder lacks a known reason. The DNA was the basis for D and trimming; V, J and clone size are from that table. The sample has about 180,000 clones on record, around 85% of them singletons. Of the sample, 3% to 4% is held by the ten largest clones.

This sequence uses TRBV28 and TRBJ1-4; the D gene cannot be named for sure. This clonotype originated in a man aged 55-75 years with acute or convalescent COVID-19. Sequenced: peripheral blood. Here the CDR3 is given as CASRTPGGVKLFF. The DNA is TGTGCCAGCAGGACACCGGGAGGTGTAAAACTGTTTTTT.